The 11 T cell receptor beta chains presented below share a single source sample, sequenced in a study of shared clonotypes between healthy human individuals. Clones were read by immunoSEQ multiplex PCR, and TCRdb kept only the in-frame ones, dropping some. The data show some 500,000 clones, 70% to 85% seen once. The sequenced sample consisted of PBMCs. The receptor set was obtained from a woman aged 40 to 50 in good health. Some clones in this sample may be carry-over from other donors' samples.

As for this clone: Additional DNA sequences in this sample encode the identical CDR3. The chain is built from TRBV9 and TRBJ2-3; no reliable D call. The CDR3 consists of 13 residues. Looked up from germline, CDR1 is SGDLS and CDR2 is YYNGEE. V lost 0 bases and J 3 bases, leaving 5 bases between the germline ends. CDR3 sequence (DNA): TGTGCCAGCAGCGTAGTTGGAACAGATACGCAGTATTTT. Translated, it gives CASSVVGTDTQYF. The full variable domain, completed using reference TRBV9 and TRBJ2-3, is DSGVTQTPKHLITATGQRVTLRCSPRSGDLSVYWYQQSLDQGLQFLIQYYNGEERAKGNILERFSAQQFPDLHSELNLSSLELGDSALYFCASSVVGTDTQYFGPGTRLTVL.

The rearrangement links TRBV6-1 to TRBJ2-1, with 9 positions matching TRBD1. CDR3 length: 14 residues. CDR1 is MNHNS, CDR2 SASEGT, per germline. J lost 6 bases, V lost 8 bases, and 8 bases had no gene match. The CDR3 nucleotides read TGTGCCAGCCGCCGGGACAGGGCCCTCAATGAGCAGTTCTTC. It yields the protein CASRRDRALNEQFF.

This chain links TRBV11-2 with TRBJ2-3; possibly TRBD1 for D (5 bases). This CDR3 is built from 15 residues. The V gene's germline CDR1 is SGHAT and CDR2 FQNNGV. The germline V and J ends were trimmed by 3 bases and 0 bases, with 10 bases remaining between them. The CDR3, as DNA: TGTGCCAGCAGCTTTAGGGGTGGAAGCACAGATACGCAGTATTTT. This translates into CASSFRGGSTDTQYF.

The V call is TRBV11-2, the J call TRBJ2-5, with TRBD2 matching over 8 bases. Germline CDR1 is SGHAT and CDR2 is FQNNGV. Trimming at V came to 4 bases and at J to 4 bases, leaving 8 bases not matched to a gene. This CDR3 region has 15 residues. The CDR3: CASSYPGGGRETQYF. The CDR3 coding sequence is TGTGCCAGCAGCTACCCCGGGGGGGGGCGAGAGACCCAGTACTTC.

The chain joins TRBV7-9 to TRBJ1-1; TRBD1 might be the D (5 bases). CDR3 size: 17 residues. Germline CDR1 SEHNR, CDR2 FQNEAQ (reference sequence). Trimming removed 5 bases from V and 1 base from J, with 20 bases in between. CDR3: CASSRRSSGGENTEAFF. The CDR3 DNA follows: TGTGCCAGCAGCCGCCGGTCCTCCGGGGGTGAGAACACTGAAGCTTTCTTT.

V is TRBV15 and J is TRBJ1-4; no firm D call. The CDR3 totals 16 residues. V lost 0 bases and J 4 bases, leaving 12 bases between the germline ends. Germline V gene data show CDR1 as LNHNV and CDR2 as YYDKDF (reference sequence). The CDR3 sequence is CATSRDLGRNNEKLFF. The CDR3 bases are TGTGCCACCAGCAGAGATCTCGGCAGGAATAATGAAAAACTGTTTTTT.

The chain links TRBV5-1 to TRBJ2-5; no clear D. Germline V gene sequence: CDR1 SGHRS, CDR2 YFSETQ. The V and J ends lost 0 bases and 12 bases respectively, with 15 bases between them. The CDR3 sequence is 13 residues long. CDR3 region: CASSLDLPIEKYF. The CDR3 DNA is TGCGCCAGCAGCTTGGATCTCCCTATAGAAAAGTACTTC.

This sequence joins TRBV18 and TRBJ2-7; D is perhaps TRBD1 (5 bases). From germline, CDR1 is KGHSH and CDR2 LQKENI. This CDR3 has 14 residues. V lost 6 bases to trimming and J lost 4 bases, with 16 bases between them. CDR3: CASSAPAGNYEQYF. The CDR3 DNA sequence: TGTGCCAGCTCCGCCCCGGCAGGGAATTACGAGCAGTACTTC.

The table lists this clone with a few counts. A read error may explain this, as a much larger clone is one base away. The chain recombines TRBV11-3 with TRBJ1-1, with D unresolved. In germline, CDR1 is SGHNT, CDR2 YENEEA. The CDR3 loop spans 14 amino acids. The CDR3, as DNA: TGTGCCAGCAGCTTAGGTCGAGGGAACACTGAAGCTCTCTTT. It translates to CASSLGRGNTEALF.

This chain connects TRBV19 to TRBJ2-7, with 10 bases fitting TRBD1. This CDR3 region has 17 residues. The germline gives CDR1 LNHDA, CDR2 SQIVND (reference sequence). V shed 3 bases, J shed 2 bases, and the junction held 10 bases outside the gene matches. This CDR3 is CASSIWDRGNPTYEQYF. The DNA of the CDR3 is TGTGCCAGTAGTATCTGGGACAGGGGTAACCCCACCTACGAGCAGTACTTC.

The rearrangement joins TRBV6-5 to TRBJ2-7; D could derive from TRBD1 or TRBD2 (5 bases each). Trimming removed 0 bases at V and 5 bases at J, with 11 bases between. Germline V gene sequence: CDR1 MNHEY, CDR2 SVGAGI. This CDR3 has 14 amino acids. The CDR3 loop is CASSYSAGRNEQYF. The CDR3 nucleotides read TGTGCCAGCAGTTACTCAGCAGGGAGAAACGAGCAGTACTTC.